This TCR beta chain was sequenced for a study of technical replicates of blood from a few donors. The repertoire was sequenced with immunoSEQ multiplex PCR; TCRdb's copy has only in-frame clones and lacks some. The data contain around 83,000 clones, 94% of them singletons. The CDR3 contains 14 residues. V lost 2 bases, J lost 7 bases, and 12 bases lay in between. CDR1 and CDR2 (germline): MDHEN, SYDVKM. The clonotype comes from a human donor in good health. The genes are TRBV28 and TRBJ1-5, with unresolved D. The sample consisted of T cells isolated from PBMCs. CDR3 nucleotide sequence: TGTGCCAGCAGTTTAATAGGTCGAGGGCAGCCCCAGCATTTT. Protein product: CASSLIGRGQPQHF. Supplemented by reference TRBV28 and TRBJ1-5, the full variable domain reads DVKVTQSSRYLVKRTGEKVFLECVQDMDHENMFWYRQDPGLGLRLIYFSYDVKMKEKGDIPEGYSVSREKKERFSLILESASTNQTSMYLCASSLIGRGQPQHFGDGTRLSIL.